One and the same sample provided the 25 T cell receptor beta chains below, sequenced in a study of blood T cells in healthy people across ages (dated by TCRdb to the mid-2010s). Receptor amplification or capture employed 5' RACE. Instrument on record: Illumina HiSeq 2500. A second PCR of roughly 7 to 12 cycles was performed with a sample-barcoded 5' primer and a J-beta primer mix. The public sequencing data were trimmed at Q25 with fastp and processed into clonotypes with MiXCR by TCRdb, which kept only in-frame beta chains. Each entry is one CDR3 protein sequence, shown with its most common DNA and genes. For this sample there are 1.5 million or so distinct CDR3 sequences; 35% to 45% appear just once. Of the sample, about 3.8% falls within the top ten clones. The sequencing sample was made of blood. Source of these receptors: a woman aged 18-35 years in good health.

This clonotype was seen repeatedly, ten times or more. CDR3: CSVEDLVTAKGYNEQFF. CDR3 bases: TGCAGCGTTGAAGATCTTGTGACAGCGAAGGGGTACAATGAGCAGTTCTTC. This sequence joins TRBV29-1 and TRBJ2-1; D possibly corresponds to TRBD1 (5 bases). V was shortened by 0 bases and J by 4 bases, with 19 bases between the two germline ends. CDR1 and CDR2 from the germline V gene are SQVTM and ANQGSEA. The CDR3 has 17 residues.

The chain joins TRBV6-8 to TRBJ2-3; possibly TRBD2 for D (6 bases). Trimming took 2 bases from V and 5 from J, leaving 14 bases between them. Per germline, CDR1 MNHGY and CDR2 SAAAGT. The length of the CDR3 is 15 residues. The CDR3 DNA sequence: TGTGCCAGCAGTTACGGGTTGGGGGGTAGAGATACGCAGTATTTT. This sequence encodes CASSYGLGGRDTQYF.

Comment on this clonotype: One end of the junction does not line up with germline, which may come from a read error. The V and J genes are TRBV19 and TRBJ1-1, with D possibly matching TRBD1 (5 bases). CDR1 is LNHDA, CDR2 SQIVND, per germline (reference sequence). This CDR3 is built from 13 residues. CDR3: CAISNGGRTEAFF. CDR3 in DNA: TGTGCCATTAGTAACGGGGGAAGAACTGAAGCTTTCTTT.

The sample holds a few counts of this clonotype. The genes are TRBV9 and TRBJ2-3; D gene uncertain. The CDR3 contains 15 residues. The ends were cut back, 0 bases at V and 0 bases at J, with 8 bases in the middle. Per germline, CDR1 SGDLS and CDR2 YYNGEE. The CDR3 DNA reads TGTGCCAGCAGCGTAGGTCAATTTAGCACAGATACGCAGTATTTT. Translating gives CASSVGQFSTDTQYF.

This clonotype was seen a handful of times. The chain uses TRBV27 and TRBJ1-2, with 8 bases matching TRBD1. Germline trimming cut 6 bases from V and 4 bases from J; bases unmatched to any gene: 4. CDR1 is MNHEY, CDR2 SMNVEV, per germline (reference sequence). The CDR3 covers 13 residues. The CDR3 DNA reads TGTGCCAGCAGCACAGGGGGAAGCTATGGCTACACCTTC. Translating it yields CASSTGGSYGYTF.

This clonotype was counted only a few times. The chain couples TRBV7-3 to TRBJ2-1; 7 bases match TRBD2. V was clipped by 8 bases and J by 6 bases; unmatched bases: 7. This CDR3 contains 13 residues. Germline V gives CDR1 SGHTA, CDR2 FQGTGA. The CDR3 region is CASGEGLGNEQFF. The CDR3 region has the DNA TGTGCCAGCGGGGAGGGTTTAGGCAATGAGCAGTTCTTC.

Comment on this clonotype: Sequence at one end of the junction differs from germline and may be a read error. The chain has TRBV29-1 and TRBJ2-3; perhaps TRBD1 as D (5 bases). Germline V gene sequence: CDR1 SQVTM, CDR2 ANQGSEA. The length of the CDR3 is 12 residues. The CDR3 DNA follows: TGCAGCGTTGAATATACCACAGGTACGCAGTATTTT. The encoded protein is CSVEYTTGTQYF.

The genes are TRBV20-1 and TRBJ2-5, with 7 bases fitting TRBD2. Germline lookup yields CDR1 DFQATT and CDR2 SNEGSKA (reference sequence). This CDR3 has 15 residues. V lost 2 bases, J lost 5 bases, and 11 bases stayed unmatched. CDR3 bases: TGCAGTGCTAGATCTCCGGGACTACGTGCCGAGACCCAGTACTTC. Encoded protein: CSARSPGLRAETQYF.

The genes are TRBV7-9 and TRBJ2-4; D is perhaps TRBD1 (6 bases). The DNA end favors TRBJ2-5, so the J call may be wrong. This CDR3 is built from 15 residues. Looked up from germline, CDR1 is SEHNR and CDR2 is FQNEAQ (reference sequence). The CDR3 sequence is CASSLGGTTLETQYF. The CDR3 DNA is TGTGCCAGCAGCTTAGGGGGGACAACGTTGGAGACCCAGTACTTC.

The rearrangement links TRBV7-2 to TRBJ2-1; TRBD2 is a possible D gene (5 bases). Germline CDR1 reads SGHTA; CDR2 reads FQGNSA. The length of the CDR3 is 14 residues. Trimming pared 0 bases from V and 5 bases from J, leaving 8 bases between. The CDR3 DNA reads TGTGCCAGCAGCTTAGCGTCCGGGGACAATGAGCAGTTCTTC. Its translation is CASSLASGDNEQFF.

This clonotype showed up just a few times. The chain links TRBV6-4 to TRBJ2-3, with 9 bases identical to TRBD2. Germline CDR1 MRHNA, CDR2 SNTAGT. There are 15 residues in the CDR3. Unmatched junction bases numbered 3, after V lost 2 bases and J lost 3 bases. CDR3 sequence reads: CASSDRAGGTDTQYF. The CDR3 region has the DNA TGTGCCAGCAGTGACCGAGCGGGAGGTACAGATACGCAGTATTTT.

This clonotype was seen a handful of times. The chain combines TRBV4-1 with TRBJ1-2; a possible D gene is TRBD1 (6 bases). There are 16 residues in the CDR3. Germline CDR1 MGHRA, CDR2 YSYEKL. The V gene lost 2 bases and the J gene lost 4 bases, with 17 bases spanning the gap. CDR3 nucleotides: TGCGCCAGCAGCCAAAGTGGACAGTTGATCGGCTATGGCTACACCTTC. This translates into CASSQSGQLIGYGYTF.

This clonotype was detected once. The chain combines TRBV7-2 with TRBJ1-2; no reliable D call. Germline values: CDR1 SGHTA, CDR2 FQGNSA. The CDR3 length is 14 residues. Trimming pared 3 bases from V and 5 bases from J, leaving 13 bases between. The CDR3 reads CASSFVSSEYGYTF. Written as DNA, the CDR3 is TGTGCCAGCAGCTTTGTCTCCTCCGAGTATGGCTACACCTTC.

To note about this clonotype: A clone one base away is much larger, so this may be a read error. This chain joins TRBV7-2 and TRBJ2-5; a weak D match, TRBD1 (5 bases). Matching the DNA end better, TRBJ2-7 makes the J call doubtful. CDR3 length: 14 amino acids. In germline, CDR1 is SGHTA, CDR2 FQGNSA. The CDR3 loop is CACSWAPRVGEQYF. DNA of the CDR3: TGTGCCTGCAGCTGGGCCCCCAGGGTAGGCGAGCAGTACTTC.

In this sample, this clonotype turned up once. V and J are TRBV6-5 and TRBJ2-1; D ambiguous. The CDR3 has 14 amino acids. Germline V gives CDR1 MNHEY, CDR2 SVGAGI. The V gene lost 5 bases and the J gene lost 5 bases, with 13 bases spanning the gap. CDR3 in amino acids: CASSPTVRHNEQFF. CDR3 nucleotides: TGTGCCAGCAGTCCTACCGTTCGTCACAATGAGCAGTTCTTC.

The CDR3 DNA follows: TGCGCCAGCAGCCCACACAGGGGGCCGGAGCAAGAGACCCAGTACTTC. Translating gives CASSPHRGPEQETQYF. This chain connects TRBV5-1 to TRBJ2-5; 9 nucleotides align to TRBD1. V was pared by 4 bases and J by 2 bases, with 9 bases of the junction left unmatched. CDR1 SGHRS and CDR2 YFSETQ come from the germline V gene. CDR3 size: 16 residues.

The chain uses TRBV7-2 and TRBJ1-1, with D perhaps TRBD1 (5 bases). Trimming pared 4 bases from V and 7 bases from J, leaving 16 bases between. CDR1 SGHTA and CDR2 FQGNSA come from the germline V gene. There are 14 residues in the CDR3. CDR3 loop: CASSYRLGGREAFF. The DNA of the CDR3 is TGTGCCAGCAGCTATAGGTTGGGGGGACGTGAAGCTTTCTTT.

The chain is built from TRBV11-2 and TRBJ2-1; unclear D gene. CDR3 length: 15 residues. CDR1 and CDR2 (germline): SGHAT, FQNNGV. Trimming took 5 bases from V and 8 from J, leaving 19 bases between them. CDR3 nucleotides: TGTGCCAGCAGCCTCTCTGGATCGGTTCGGGATGAGCAGTTCTTC. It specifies CASSLSGSVRDEQFF.

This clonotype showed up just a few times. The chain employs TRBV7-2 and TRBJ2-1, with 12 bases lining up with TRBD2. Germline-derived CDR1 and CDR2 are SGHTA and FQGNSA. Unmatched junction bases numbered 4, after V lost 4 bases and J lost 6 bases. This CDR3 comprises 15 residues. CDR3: CASSWTSGISNEQFF. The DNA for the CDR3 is TGTGCCAGCAGCTGGACTAGCGGGATAAGCAATGAGCAGTTCTTC.

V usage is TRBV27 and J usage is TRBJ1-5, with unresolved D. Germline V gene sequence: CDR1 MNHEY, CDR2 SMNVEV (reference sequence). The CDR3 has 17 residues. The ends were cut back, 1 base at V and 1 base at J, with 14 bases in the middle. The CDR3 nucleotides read TGTGCCAGCAGTTTATTCTTCAGCCCCGTGAGCAATCAGCCCCAGCATTTT. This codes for CASSLFFSPVSNQPQHF.

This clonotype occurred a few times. DNA for the CDR3: TGTGCCAGCAGACGGCCCGGGGGTCCTCGCACAGATACGCAGTATTTT. Amino acid sequence: CASRRPGGPRTDTQYF. The chain uses TRBV11-2 and TRBJ2-3; D perhaps matches TRBD2 (6 bases). This CDR3 is 16 amino acids long. Trimming stripped 6 bases from V and 1 base from J, with 17 bases between. The germline CDR1 and CDR2 sequences are SGHAT and FQNNGV.

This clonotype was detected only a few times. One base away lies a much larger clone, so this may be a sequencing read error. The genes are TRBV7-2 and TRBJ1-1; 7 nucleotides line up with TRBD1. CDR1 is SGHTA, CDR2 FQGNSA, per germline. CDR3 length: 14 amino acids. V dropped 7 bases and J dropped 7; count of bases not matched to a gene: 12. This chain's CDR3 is CASTVTGERGEAFF. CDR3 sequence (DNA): TGTGCCAGCACCGTAACAGGGGAAAGGGGTGAAGCTTTCTTT.

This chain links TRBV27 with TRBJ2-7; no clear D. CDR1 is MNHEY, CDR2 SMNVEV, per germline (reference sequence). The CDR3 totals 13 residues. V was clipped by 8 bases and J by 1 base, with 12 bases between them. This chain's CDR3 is CASGRGISYEQYF. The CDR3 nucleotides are TGTGCCAGCGGACGAGGAATTTCCTACGAGCAGTACTTC.

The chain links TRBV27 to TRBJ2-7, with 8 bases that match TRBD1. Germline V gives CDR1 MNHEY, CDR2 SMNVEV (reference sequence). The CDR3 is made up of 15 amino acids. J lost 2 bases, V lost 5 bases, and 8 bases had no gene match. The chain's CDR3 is CASSRGQGATYEQYF. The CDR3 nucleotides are TGTGCCAGCAGTCGAGGACAGGGTGCTACCTACGAGCAGTACTTC.

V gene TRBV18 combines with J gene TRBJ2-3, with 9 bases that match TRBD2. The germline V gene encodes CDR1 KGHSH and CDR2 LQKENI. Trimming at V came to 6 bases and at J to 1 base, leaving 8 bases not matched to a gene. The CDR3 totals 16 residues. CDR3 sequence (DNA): TGTGCCAGCTCTACAATAGCGGGGGAGGGCACAGATACGCAGTATTTT. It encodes CASSTIAGEGTDTQYF.